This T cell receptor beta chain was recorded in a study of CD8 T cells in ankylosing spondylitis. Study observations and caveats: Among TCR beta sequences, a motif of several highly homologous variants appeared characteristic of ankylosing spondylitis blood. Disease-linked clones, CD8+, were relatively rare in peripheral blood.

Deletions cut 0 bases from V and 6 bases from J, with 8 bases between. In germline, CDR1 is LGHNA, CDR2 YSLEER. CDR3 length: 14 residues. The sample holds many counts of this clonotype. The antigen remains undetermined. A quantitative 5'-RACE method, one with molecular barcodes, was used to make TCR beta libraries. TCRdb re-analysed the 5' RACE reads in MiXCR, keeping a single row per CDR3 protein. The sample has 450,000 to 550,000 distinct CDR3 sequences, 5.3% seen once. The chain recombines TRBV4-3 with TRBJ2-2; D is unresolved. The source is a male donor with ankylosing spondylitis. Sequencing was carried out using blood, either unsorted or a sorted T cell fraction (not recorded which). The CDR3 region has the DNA TGCGCCAGCAGCCAAGATGAGGCGGCCGGGGAGCTGTTTTTT. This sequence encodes CASSQDEAAGELFF.